These T cell receptor beta chains were read from a single sample in a study of CD8 T cells in ankylosing spondylitis. In TCRdb, the 5' RACE reads were re-called with MiXCR into one record per CDR3 protein. In the table there are hundreds of thousands of distinct CDR3 sequences, about a quarter of which are singletons. The specimen sequenced was blood, either unsorted or a sorted T cell fraction (not recorded which). The source of these receptors is a male donor with ankylosing spondylitis or in good health (not recorded which). Both conserved end residues are part of each CDR3. D genes are given only for firm matches. Part of the rows lack a size; the others show once, few, many or a class for expanded clones.

v_call: TRBV28; clone_size: many; j_call: TRBJ1-5; d_call: NA; cdr3_aa: CAAAGRGQPQHF; cdr3_nt: TGTGCCGCGGCGGGGAGGGGACAGCCCCAGCATTTT
v_call: TRBV6-5; clone_size: NA; j_call: TRBJ1-3; d_call: NA; cdr3_aa: CASSYSGQGYSGNTIYF; cdr3_nt: TGTGCCAGCAGTTACTCGGGGCAGGGTTACTCTGGAAACACCATATATTTT
v_call: TRBV20-1; clone_size: NA; j_call: TRBJ2-7; d_call: TRBD2; cdr3_aa: CSARVVASGTYEQYF; cdr3_nt: TGCAGTGCTAGAGTCGTGGCTAGCGGGACCTACGAGCAGTACTTC
v_call: TRBV12-3/TRBV12-4; clone_size: many; j_call: TRBJ2-7; d_call: NA; cdr3_aa: CASSLGQINEQYF; cdr3_nt: TGTGCCAGCAGTTTAGGCCAGATCAACGAGCAGTACTTC
v_call: TRBV6-1; clone_size: many; j_call: TRBJ2-4; d_call: TRBD1; cdr3_aa: CASSRGQGVAKNIQYF; cdr3_nt: TGTGCCAGCAGCCGAGGACAGGGAGTAGCCAAAAACATTCAGTACTTC
v_call: TRBV20-1; clone_size: NA; j_call: TRBJ2-2; d_call: NA; cdr3_aa: CSARVSYTGELFF; cdr3_nt: TGCAGTGCTAGAGTCTCGTACACCGGGGAGCTGTTTTTT
v_call: TRBV12-3/TRBV12-4; clone_size: many; j_call: TRBJ1-6; d_call: TRBD1; cdr3_aa: CASSARQGTSSPLHF; cdr3_nt: TGTGCCAGCAGTGCCCGACAGGGCACGAGTTCACCCCTCCACTTT
v_call: TRBV4-2; clone_size: NA; j_call: TRBJ1-6; d_call: NA; cdr3_aa: CASSQDTGAYSPLHF; cdr3_nt: TGTGCCAGCAGCCAAGATACGGGGGCTTATTCACCCCTCCACTTT
v_call: TRBV11-2; clone_size: NA; j_call: TRBJ2-1; d_call: TRBD2; cdr3_aa: CASSPGLAGVYEQFF; cdr3_nt: TGTGCCAGCAGCCCCGGACTAGCGGGAGTCTATGAGCAGTTCTTC
v_call: TRBV29-1; clone_size: many; j_call: TRBJ1-1; d_call: TRBD1; cdr3_aa: CSVRDRVGTEAFF; cdr3_nt: TGCAGCGTGAGGGACAGGGTTGGCACTGAAGCTTTCTTT
v_call: TRBV9; clone_size: many; j_call: TRBJ1-4; d_call: NA; cdr3_aa: CASSPDDRIRKLFF; cdr3_nt: TGTGCCAGCAGCCCGGACGATCGTATTAGAAAACTGTTTTTT
v_call: TRBV5-6; clone_size: once; j_call: TRBJ2-1; d_call: NA; cdr3_aa: CASSPGGLSSYNEQFF; cdr3_nt: TGTGCCAGCAGCCCTGGGGGCCTAAGCTCCTACAATGAGCAGTTCTTC
v_call: TRBV15; clone_size: NA; j_call: TRBJ1-1; d_call: NA; cdr3_aa: CATSRVGGRAFF; cdr3_nt: TGTGCCACCAGCAGAGTAGGGGGGAGGGCTTTCTTT
v_call: TRBV12-3/TRBV12-4; clone_size: NA; j_call: TRBJ2-7; d_call: NA; cdr3_aa: CASTAVGDEQYF; cdr3_nt: TGTGCCAGCACCGCGGTGGGGGACGAGCAGTACTTC
v_call: TRBV12-3/TRBV12-4; clone_size: NA; j_call: TRBJ2-7; d_call: TRBD1; cdr3_aa: CASTPRQGKGVQYF; cdr3_nt: TGTGCCAGCACGCCGCGACAGGGGAAGGGGGTGCAGTACTTC
v_call: TRBV2; clone_size: many; j_call: TRBJ1-1; d_call: NA; cdr3_aa: CAISLQGGTEAFF; cdr3_nt: TGTGCCATCTCCCTTCAGGGCGGGACTGAAGCTTTCTTT
v_call: TRBV20-1; clone_size: few; j_call: TRBJ2-7; d_call: NA; cdr3_aa: CSASAGTNYEQYF; cdr3_nt: TGCAGTGCTAGCGCCGGGACCAACTACGAGCAGTACTTC
v_call: TRBV4-3; clone_size: NA; j_call: TRBJ2-2; d_call: TRBD1; cdr3_aa: CASSQDTNRGNTGELFF; cdr3_nt: TGCGCCAGCAGCCAAGATACAAACAGGGGAAACACCGGGGAGCTGTTTTTT
v_call: TRBV10-3; clone_size: many; j_call: TRBJ1-3; d_call: NA; cdr3_aa: CAISGKSSGNTIYF; cdr3_nt: TGTGCCATCAGCGGGAAGAGCTCTGGAAACACCATATATTTT
v_call: TRBV12-3/TRBV12-4; clone_size: NA; j_call: TRBJ2-5; d_call: NA; cdr3_aa: CASSLQGSQYF; cdr3_nt: TGTGCCAGCAGTTTACAGGGTTCCCAGTACTTC
v_call: TRBV14; clone_size: few; j_call: TRBJ2-3; d_call: TRBD1; cdr3_aa: CASSLPGTGKTDTQYF; cdr3_nt: TGTGCCAGCAGCCTTCCCGGGACAGGGAAAACAGATACGCAGTATTTT
v_call: TRBV6-2/TRBV6-3; clone_size: few; j_call: TRBJ2-7; d_call: TRBD1; cdr3_aa: CASSYRTGGGEQYF; cdr3_nt: TGTGCCAGCAGTTACCGGACAGGGGGCGGCGAGCAGTACTTC
v_call: TRBV27; clone_size: many; j_call: TRBJ1-6; d_call: NA; cdr3_aa: CASSLSGVGDSPLHF; cdr3_nt: TGTGCCAGCAGTTTATCAGGCGTTGGGGATTCACCCCTCCACTTT
v_call: TRBV5-1; clone_size: many; j_call: TRBJ1-6; d_call: NA; cdr3_aa: CASSLQGNSPLHF; cdr3_nt: TGCGCCAGCAGCTTACAGGGTAATTCACCCCTCCACTTT
v_call: TRBV18; clone_size: NA; j_call: TRBJ1-6; d_call: NA; cdr3_aa: CASSPVGGTDNSPLHF; cdr3_nt: TGTGCCAGCTCACCAGTAGGGGGAACTGATAATTCACCCCTCCACTTT
v_call: TRBV5-6; clone_size: many; j_call: TRBJ2-4; d_call: TRBD2; cdr3_aa: CASGREGGNIQYF; cdr3_nt: TGTGCCAGCGGGCGGGAGGGGGGCAACATTCAGTACTTC
v_call: TRBV9; clone_size: many; j_call: TRBJ2-2; d_call: NA; cdr3_aa: CASSVGEPTGELFF; cdr3_nt: TGTGCCAGCAGCGTCGGGGAACCCACCGGGGAGCTGTTTTTT
v_call: TRBV15; clone_size: NA; j_call: TRBJ2-3; d_call: TRBD1; cdr3_aa: CATSRAWQGADTQYF; cdr3_nt: TGTGCCACCAGCAGAGCCTGGCAGGGGGCAGATACGCAGTATTTT
v_call: TRBV2; clone_size: NA; j_call: TRBJ2-3; d_call: NA; cdr3_aa: CASTMEVTGPSTDTQYF; cdr3_nt: TGTGCCAGCACAATGGAGGTTACGGGACCAAGCACAGATACGCAGTATTTT
v_call: TRBV20-1; clone_size: NA; j_call: TRBJ2-3; d_call: NA; cdr3_aa: CSAEPRTDTQYF; cdr3_nt: TGCAGTGCCGAACCTCGGACAGATACGCAGTATTTT
v_call: TRBV20-1; clone_size: many; j_call: TRBJ2-2; d_call: NA; cdr3_aa: CSARDGSGRRNTGELFF; cdr3_nt: TGCAGTGCTAGAGATGGATCTGGGAGACGGAACACCGGGGAGCTGTTTTTT
v_call: TRBV10-3; clone_size: NA; j_call: TRBJ2-2; d_call: NA; cdr3_aa: CAISSGTGLAAGTGELFF; cdr3_nt: TGTGCCATCAGTTCCGGGACGGGCCTTGCGGCGGGCACCGGGGAGCTGTTTTTT
v_call: TRBV7-9; clone_size: once; j_call: TRBJ1-2; d_call: TRBD1; cdr3_aa: CASSRGQGTAGYTF; cdr3_nt: TGTGCCAGCAGCCGGGGACAGGGGACCGCCGGCTACACCTTC
v_call: TRBV28; clone_size: NA; j_call: TRBJ2-7; d_call: NA; cdr3_aa: CASSTVLSYEQYF; cdr3_nt: TGTGCCAGCAGTACAGTTCTATCCTACGAGCAGTACTTC
v_call: TRBV20-1; clone_size: many; j_call: TRBJ1-4; d_call: NA; cdr3_aa: CSARKGTETNRF; cdr3_nt: TGCAGTGCTAGAAAAGGGACGGAGACTAATCGTTTT
v_call: TRBV20-1; clone_size: few; j_call: TRBJ2-5; d_call: TRBD2; cdr3_aa: CSARKSGRAETQYF; cdr3_nt: TGCAGTGCTAGGAAGAGCGGGAGGGCAGAGACCCAGTACTTC
v_call: TRBV20-1; clone_size: many; j_call: TRBJ2-5; d_call: NA; cdr3_aa: CSARVGTLQETQYF; cdr3_nt: TGCAGTGCTAGGGTCGGGACGCTCCAAGAGACCCAGTACTTC
v_call: TRBV20-1; clone_size: few; j_call: TRBJ1-4; d_call: NA; cdr3_aa: CSAGGGTEKLFF; cdr3_nt: TGCAGTGCCGGTGGGGGAACTGAAAAACTGTTTTTT
v_call: TRBV29-1; clone_size: few; j_call: TRBJ1-2; d_call: NA; cdr3_aa: CSVLSGHASDGYTF; cdr3_nt: TGCAGCGTTCTGTCGGGACACGCTTCGGATGGCTACACCTTC
v_call: TRBV20-1; clone_size: once; j_call: TRBJ2-7; d_call: NA; cdr3_aa: CSASKGVTVGSYEQYF; cdr3_nt: TGCAGTGCTAGTAAAGGTGTAACGGTGGGCTCCTACGAGCAGTACTTC
v_call: TRBV7-7; clone_size: NA; j_call: TRBJ2-5; d_call: TRBD1; cdr3_aa: CASSPQQGNQETQYF; cdr3_nt: TGTGCTAGCAGCCCCCAACAGGGGAACCAAGAGACCCAGTACTTC
v_call: TRBV11-2; clone_size: many; j_call: TRBJ2-4; d_call: TRBD2; cdr3_aa: CASSYSGVAKNIQYF; cdr3_nt: TGTGCCAGCAGCTATAGCGGGGTAGCCAAAAACATTCAGTACTTC
v_call: TRBV20-1; clone_size: few; j_call: TRBJ2-1; d_call: NA; cdr3_aa: CSARNREAYNEQFF; cdr3_nt: TGCAGTGCTAGAAACAGGGAGGCCTACAATGAGCAGTTCTTC
v_call: TRBV4-3; clone_size: NA; j_call: TRBJ1-3; d_call: NA; cdr3_aa: CASSQEWGKDSGNTIYF; cdr3_nt: TGCGCCAGCAGCCAAGAATGGGGCAAAGACTCTGGAAACACCATATATTTT
v_call: TRBV20-1; clone_size: many; j_call: TRBJ2-7; d_call: TRBD1; cdr3_aa: CSARVAGTGARYEQYF; cdr3_nt: TGCAGTGCTAGAGTCGCTGGGACAGGGGCGCGCTACGAGCAGTACTTC
v_call: TRBV6-5; clone_size: once; j_call: TRBJ2-1; d_call: TRBD2; cdr3_aa: CASSYQTSGKPYNEQFF; cdr3_nt: TGTGCCAGCAGTTACCAAACTAGCGGGAAGCCCTACAATGAGCAGTTCTTC
v_call: TRBV20-1; clone_size: NA; j_call: TRBJ2-1; d_call: TRBD2; cdr3_aa: CSARELAGGYNEQFF; cdr3_nt: TGCAGTGCTAGAGAACTAGCGGGGGGCTACAATGAGCAGTTCTTC
v_call: TRBV20-1; clone_size: many; j_call: TRBJ1-5; d_call: TRBD1; cdr3_aa: CSATTGVNQPQHF; cdr3_nt: TGCAGTGCTACGACAGGGGTCAATCAGCCCCAGCATTTT
v_call: TRBV18; clone_size: few; j_call: TRBJ1-5; d_call: TRBD1; cdr3_aa: CASSPDRTGQPQHF; cdr3_nt: TGTGCCAGCTCACCGGACAGGACGGGGCAGCCCCAGCATTTT
v_call: TRBV29-1; clone_size: few; j_call: TRBJ2-1; d_call: TRBD2; cdr3_aa: CSASQGLAGAEQFF; cdr3_nt: TGCAGCGCATCTCAGGGACTAGCGGGAGCTGAGCAGTTCTTC
v_call: TRBV10-3; clone_size: many; j_call: TRBJ1-1; d_call: NA; cdr3_aa: CAITPGTVNTEAFF; cdr3_nt: TGTGCCATCACCCCGGGTACGGTGAACACTGAAGCTTTCTTT
v_call: TRBV20-1; clone_size: NA; j_call: TRBJ2-3; d_call: NA; cdr3_aa: CSASPIESTDTQYF; cdr3_nt: TGCAGTGCTAGCCCCATTGAGAGCACAGATACGCAGTATTTT
v_call: TRBV9; clone_size: many; j_call: TRBJ2-5; d_call: NA; cdr3_aa: CASSVVSSGLETQYF; cdr3_nt: TGTGCCAGCAGCGTAGTGAGTTCGGGGCTGGAGACCCAGTACTTC
v_call: TRBV18; clone_size: NA; j_call: TRBJ1-2; d_call: NA; cdr3_aa: CASSPTGAYGYTF; cdr3_nt: TGTGCCAGCTCACCGACAGGAGCCTATGGCTACACCTTC
v_call: TRBV18; clone_size: many; j_call: TRBJ2-3; d_call: NA; cdr3_aa: CASSPPGDTTQYF; cdr3_nt: TGTGCCAGCTCACCACCCGGGGATACTACGCAGTATTTT
v_call: TRBV6-5; clone_size: few; j_call: TRBJ2-1; d_call: NA; cdr3_aa: CASSYSGSRSYNEQFF; cdr3_nt: TGTGCCAGCAGTTACTCGGGGAGCCGCTCCTACAATGAGCAGTTCTTC